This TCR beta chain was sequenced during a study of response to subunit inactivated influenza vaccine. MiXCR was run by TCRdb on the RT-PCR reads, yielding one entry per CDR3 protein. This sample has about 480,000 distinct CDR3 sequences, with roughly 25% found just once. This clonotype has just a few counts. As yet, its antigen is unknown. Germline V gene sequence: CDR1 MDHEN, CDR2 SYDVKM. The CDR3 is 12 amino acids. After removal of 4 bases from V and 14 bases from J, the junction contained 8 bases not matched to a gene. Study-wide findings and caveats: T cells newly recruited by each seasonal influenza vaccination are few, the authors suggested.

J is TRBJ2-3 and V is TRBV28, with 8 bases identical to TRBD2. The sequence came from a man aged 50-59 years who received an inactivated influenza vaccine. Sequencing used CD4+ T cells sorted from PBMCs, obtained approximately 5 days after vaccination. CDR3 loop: CASSSSTSERYF. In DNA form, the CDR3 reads TGTGCCAGCAGTTCCTCGACTAGCGAACGGTATTTT.